This TCR beta chain was captured by sequencing in a study of T cells in localized non-small cell lung cancer. The CDR3 spans 14 residues. The germline V and J ends were trimmed by 10 bases and 0 bases, with 14 bases remaining between them. Germline lookup yields CDR1 MNHNS and CDR2 SASEGT. Whole-study results and caveats: Sequencing, confined to only one tumor region, leaves heterogeneity possible. Density of T cells in blood, when higher, went with longer overall survival. Median detection of top 100 tumor clones in adjacent lung was around 60 clones. Maximal T cell clonality occurred in uninvolved adjacent lung, with tumor ranking below it.

The repertoire was sequenced with immunoSEQ multiplex PCR; TCRdb's copy has only in-frame clones and lacks some. The sample holds about 24,000 clones; roughly nine tenths are singletons and the top ten take around a fifth. In the case of this clone: Its specificity is unknown.

This sequence joins TRBV6-1 and TRBJ2-3, with D hard to call. The source is a man aged 40 to 70 with stage I squamous cell lung carcinoma. The sample was peripheral blood, taken before any cancer treatment. The CDR3 bases are TGTGCCACCATGACACTTCGCAGCACAGATACGCAGTATTTT. Amino acids: CATMTLRSTDTQYF.